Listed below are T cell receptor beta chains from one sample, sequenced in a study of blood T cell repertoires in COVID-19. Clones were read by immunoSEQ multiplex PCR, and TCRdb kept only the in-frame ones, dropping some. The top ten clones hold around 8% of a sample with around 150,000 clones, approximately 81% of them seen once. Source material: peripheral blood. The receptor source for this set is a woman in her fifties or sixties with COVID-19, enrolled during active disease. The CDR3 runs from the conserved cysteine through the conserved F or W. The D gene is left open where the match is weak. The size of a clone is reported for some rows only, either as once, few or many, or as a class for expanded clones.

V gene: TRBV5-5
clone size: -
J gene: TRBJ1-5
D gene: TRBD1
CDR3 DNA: TGTGCCAGCAGCTTGGGGGACAGGGGGCGGAATCAGCCCCAGCATTTT
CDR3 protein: CASSLGDRGRNQPQHF

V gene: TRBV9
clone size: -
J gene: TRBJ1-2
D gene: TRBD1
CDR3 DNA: TGTGCCAGCAGCGGACAGGGGGCGGTTCACTATGGCTACACCTTC
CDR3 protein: CASSGQGAVHYGYTF

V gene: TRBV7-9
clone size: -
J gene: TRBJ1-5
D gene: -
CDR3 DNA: TGTGCCAGCAGCTTAGGATTTCAGGGAACGGGCAATCAGCCCCAGCATTTT
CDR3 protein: CASSLGFQGTGNQPQHF

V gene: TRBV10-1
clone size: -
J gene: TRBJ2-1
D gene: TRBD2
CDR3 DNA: TGCGCCAGCAGTCCTTCTAGCGGGGGGGGTAACAATGAGCAGTTCTTC
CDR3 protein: CASSPSSGGGNNEQFF

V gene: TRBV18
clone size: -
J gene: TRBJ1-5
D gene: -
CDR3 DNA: TGTGCCAGCTCACCAGGGACTAGAGGCAATCAGCCCCAGCATTTT
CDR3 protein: CASSPGTRGNQPQHF

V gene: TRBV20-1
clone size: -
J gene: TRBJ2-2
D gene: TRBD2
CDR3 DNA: TGCAGTGCTAGTCGCGCGGGGGATGCGAACACCGGGGAGCTGTTTTTT
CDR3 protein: CSASRAGDANTGELFF

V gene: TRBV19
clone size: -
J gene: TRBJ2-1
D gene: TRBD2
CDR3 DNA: TGTGCCAGTAGTATAGATCGAGCGGGAGTGAATGAGCAGTTCTTC
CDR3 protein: CASSIDRAGVNEQFF

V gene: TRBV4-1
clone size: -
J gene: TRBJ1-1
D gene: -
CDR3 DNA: TGCGCCAGCAGCGCGCGAGAAGAGGCTTTCCCCCGAGAAGCTTTCTTT
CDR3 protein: CASSAREEAFPREAFF

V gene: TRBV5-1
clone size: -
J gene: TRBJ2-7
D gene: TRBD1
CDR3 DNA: TGCGCCAGCAGCTTGGAGGGCCGGACAGGGGCCTACGAGCAGTACTTC
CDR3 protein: CASSLEGRTGAYEQYF

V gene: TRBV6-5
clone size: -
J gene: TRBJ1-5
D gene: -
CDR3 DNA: TGTGCCAGCAGCTTCAGACAGGATAGCAATCAGCCCCAGCATTTT
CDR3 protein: CASSFRQDSNQPQHF

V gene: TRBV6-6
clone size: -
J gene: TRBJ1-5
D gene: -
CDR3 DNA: TGTGCCAGCAGCCACGACACGGTGGGTCAGCCCCAGCATTTT
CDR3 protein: CASSHDTVGQPQHF

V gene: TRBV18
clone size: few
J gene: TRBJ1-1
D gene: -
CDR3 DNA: TGTGCCAGCTCACGGGAAAGGCGGGTGAACACTGAAGCTTTCTTT
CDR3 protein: CASSRERRVNTEAFF

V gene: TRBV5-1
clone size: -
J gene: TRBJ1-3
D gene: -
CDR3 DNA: TGCGCCAGCAGCTTGGACGGGAGGTCTGGAAACACCATATATTTT
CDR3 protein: CASSLDGRSGNTIYF

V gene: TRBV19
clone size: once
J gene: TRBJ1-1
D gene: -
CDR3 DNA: TGTGCCAGTAGTATAGGGGGTACAGGGCCGAACACTGAAGCTTTCTTT
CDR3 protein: CASSIGGTGPNTEAFF

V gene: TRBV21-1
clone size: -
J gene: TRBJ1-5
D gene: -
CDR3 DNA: TGTGCCAGCACCTTAGGACAGGGCAATCAGCCCCAGCATTTT
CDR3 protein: CASTLGQGNQPQHF

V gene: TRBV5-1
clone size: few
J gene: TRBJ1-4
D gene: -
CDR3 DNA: TGCGCCAGCAGCCCCGGGATTCATTCAACTAATGAAAAACTGTTTTTT
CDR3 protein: CASSPGIHSTNEKLFF

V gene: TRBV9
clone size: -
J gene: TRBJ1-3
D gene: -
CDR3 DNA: TGTGCCAGCAGCGGAGTCCTCTCTGGAAACACCATATATTTT
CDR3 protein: CASSGVLSGNTIYF

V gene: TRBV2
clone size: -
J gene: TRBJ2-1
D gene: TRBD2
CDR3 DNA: TGTGCCAGCAGTGGCCCGGCGGGGGGCCGGAGAAATGAGCAGTTCTTC
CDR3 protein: CASSGPAGGRRNEQFF

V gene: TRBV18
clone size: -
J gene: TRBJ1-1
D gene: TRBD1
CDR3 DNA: TGTGCCAGCACCCAACAGGGGGAGAACACTGAAGCTTTCTTT
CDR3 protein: CASTQQGENTEAFF

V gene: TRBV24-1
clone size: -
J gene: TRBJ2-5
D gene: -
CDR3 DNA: TGTGCCACCAGTGGTAGCGGCCAGGGTGAAGAGACCCAGTACTTC
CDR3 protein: CATSGSGQGEETQYF

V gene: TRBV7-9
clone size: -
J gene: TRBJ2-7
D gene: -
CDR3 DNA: TGTGCCAGCAGCTCACCGGCGGGGTGGAGAAACGAGCAGTACTTC
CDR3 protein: CASSSPAGWRNEQYF

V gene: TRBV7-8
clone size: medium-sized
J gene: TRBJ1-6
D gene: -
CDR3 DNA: TGTGCCAGCAGCTTGGGCCGGCGTTCACCCCTCCACTTT
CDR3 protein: CASSLGRRSPLHF

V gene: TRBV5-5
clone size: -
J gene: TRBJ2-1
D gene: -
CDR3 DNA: TGTGCCAGCAGTTTGAGTGGCGGCAGCTCCTACAATGAGCAGTTCTTC
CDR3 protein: CASSLSGGSSYNEQFF

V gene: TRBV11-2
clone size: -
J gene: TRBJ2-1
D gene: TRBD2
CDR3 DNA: TGTGCCAGCAGCTACCTCAGCGGGAGGAACGGCAATGAGCAGTTCTTC
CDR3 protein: CASSYLSGRNGNEQFF

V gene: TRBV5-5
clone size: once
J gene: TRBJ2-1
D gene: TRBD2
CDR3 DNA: TGTGCCAGCAGCTCCCATAGCGGGAGGGCCCTCAATGAGCAGTTCTTC
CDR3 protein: CASSSHSGRALNEQFF

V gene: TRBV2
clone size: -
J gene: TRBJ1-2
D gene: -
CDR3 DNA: TGTGCCGGAAACGGACTTTCTAACTATGGCTACACCTTC
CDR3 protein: CAGNGLSNYGYTF

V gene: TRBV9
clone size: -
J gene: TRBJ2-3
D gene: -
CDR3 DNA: TGTGCCAGCAGCGTAGGCCAACCCCAGCGGTCGGGCACAGATACGCAGTATTTT
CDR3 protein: CASSVGQPQRSGTDTQYF

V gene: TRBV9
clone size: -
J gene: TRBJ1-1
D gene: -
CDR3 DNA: TGCGCCAGCCGCGTCGGGGGGGGCCAGGGGCTCATGAACACTGAAGCTTTCTTT
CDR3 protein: CASRVGGGQGLMNTEAFF

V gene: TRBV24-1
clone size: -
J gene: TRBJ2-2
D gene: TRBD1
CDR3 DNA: TGTGCCACCAGGGCCGGGACAGGGCCGAACACCGGGGAGCTGTTTTTT
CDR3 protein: CATRAGTGPNTGELFF

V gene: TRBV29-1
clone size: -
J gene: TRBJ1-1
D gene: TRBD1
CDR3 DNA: TGCAGCGTCTCCGCGGACAGGGTGAACACTGAAGCTTTCTTT
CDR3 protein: CSVSADRVNTEAFF

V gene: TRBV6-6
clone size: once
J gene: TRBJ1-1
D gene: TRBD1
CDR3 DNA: TGTGCCACAGGACAGGGGGCTTTGGGCACTGAAGCTTTCTTT
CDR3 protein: CATGQGALGTEAFF

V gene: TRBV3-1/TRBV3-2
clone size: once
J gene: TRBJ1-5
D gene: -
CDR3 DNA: TGTGCCAGCAGCCTCCGGGGGGAACAGCCCCAGCATTTT
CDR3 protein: CASSLRGEQPQHF

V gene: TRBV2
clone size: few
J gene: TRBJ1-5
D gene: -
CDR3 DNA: TGTGCCAGCAGTCCCTACAGGGTTCAGCCCCAGCATTTT
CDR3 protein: CASSPYRVQPQHF

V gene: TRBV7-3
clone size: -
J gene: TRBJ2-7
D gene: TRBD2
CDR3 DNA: TGTGCCAGCAGCTTAACGGCGGTAGCGGGAGCCTACGAGCAGTACTTC
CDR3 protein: CASSLTAVAGAYEQYF

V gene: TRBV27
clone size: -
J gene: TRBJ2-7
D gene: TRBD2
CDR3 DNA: TGTGCCAGCAGTTTCACCCCGGCTAGCGGATCCTACGAGCAGTACTTC
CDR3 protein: CASSFTPASGSYEQYF

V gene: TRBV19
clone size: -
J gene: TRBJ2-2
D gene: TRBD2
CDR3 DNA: TGTGCCAGTAGTAAAAGCGGGAGGAACACCGGGGAGCTGTTTTTT
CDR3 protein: CASSKSGRNTGELFF

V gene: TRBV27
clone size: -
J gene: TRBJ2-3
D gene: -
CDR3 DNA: TGTGCCAGCAGGGGACGTCCAGGGACATCATTCACAGATACGCAGTATTTT
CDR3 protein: CASRGRPGTSFTDTQYF

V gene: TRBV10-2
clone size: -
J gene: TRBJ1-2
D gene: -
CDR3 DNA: TGCGCCAGCAGTGAGTCGATACAGTTGGGTGGTTTCTTC
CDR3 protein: CASSESIQLGGFF

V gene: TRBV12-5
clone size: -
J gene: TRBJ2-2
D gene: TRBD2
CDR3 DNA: TGTGCTAGTGGTGCTAGCGGGAGGGCCAGCGGGGAGCTGTTTTTT
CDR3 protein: CASGASGRASGELFF

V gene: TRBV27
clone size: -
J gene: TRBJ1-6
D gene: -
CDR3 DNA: TGTGCCAGCAGTTTAGAGAGAATACTCAATTCACCCCTCCACTTT
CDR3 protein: CASSLERILNSPLHF

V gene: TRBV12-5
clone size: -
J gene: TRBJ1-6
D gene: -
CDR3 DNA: TGTGCTAGTTCCGGGGGGGAGGGAAATTCACCCCTCCACTTT
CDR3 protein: CASSGGEGNSPLHF